The clone carrying this T cell receptor (beta chain) has only a few counts. Its antigen is not known. The V end lost 6 bases, the J end lost 5 bases, and 13 bases lay between the germline ends. Per the germline V gene, CDR1 is MDHEN and CDR2 is SYDVKM. The CDR3 runs to 14 residues. The record originates from a study of response to subunit inactivated influenza vaccine. Study-wide points: A suggestion made by the authors is that each seasonal influenza vaccination recruits few new T cells.

One entry per CDR3 protein, called by TCRdb with MiXCR from the RT-PCR reads. The sample carries roughly 710,000 distinct CDR3 sequences, around 15% recorded once. The chain is built from TRBV28 and TRBJ2-2; weak D call: TRBD1 (6 bases). The TCR sequence derives from a man aged 45-60 years who received an inactivated influenza vaccine. The sample in question was PBMCs from blood, obtained 14 days before vaccination. CDR3: CASRRNRATGELFF. The CDR3, as DNA: TGTGCCAGCAGACGGAACAGGGCTACCGGGGAGCTGTTTTTT.